This is a list of T cell receptor beta chains from one sample in a study of blood T cell repertoires in COVID-19. The data were produced by immunoSEQ multiplex PCR, yet TCRdb's version contains in-frame clones alone and is incomplete. The sample has around 220,000 clones, 70% to 90% seen once. Source material: peripheral blood. The receptors stem from a young man with active or convalescent COVID-19. The CDR3 runs from the conserved cysteine through the conserved F or W. The D gene is left open where the match is weak. Rows may omit the clone size; those that give it use once, few, many or a size class.

v_call	j_call	d_call	clone_size	cdr3_aa	cdr3_nt
TRBV20-1	TRBJ2-7	-	-	CSALSYEQYF	TGCAGTGCTCTATCGTACGAGCAGTACTTC
TRBV24-1	TRBJ2-1	TRBD1	-	CATSDLRDRDRGGEQFF	TGTGCCACCAGTGATTTGCGGGACCGGGACAGGGGTGGTGAGCAGTTCTTC
TRBV28	TRBJ1-5	-	-	CANARAGGENQPQHF	TGTGCCAATGCTCGGGCGGGGGGCGAGAATCAGCCCCAGCATTTT
TRBV3-1/TRBV3-2	TRBJ2-1	TRBD2	-	CASSQGLLAANEQFF	TGTGCCAGCAGCCAGGGGTTACTAGCGGCCAATGAGCAGTTCTTC
TRBV4-2	TRBJ1-2	-	-	CASSQVGGLGYTF	TGTGCCAGCAGCCAAGTGGGGGGGCTTGGCTACACCTTC
TRBV7-3	TRBJ1-5	TRBD1	-	CASKGTGLDSNQPQHF	TGTGCCAGCAAGGGGACAGGGCTTGATAGCAATCAGCCCCAGCATTTT
TRBV6-5	TRBJ2-7	TRBD1	-	CASSYATGGNEQYF	TGTGCCAGCAGTTACGCCACAGGGGGCAACGAGCAGTACTTC
TRBV7-3	TRBJ2-2	TRBD2	-	CASSLTLAGAMDGELFF	TGTGCCAGCAGCTTAACTCTAGCGGGAGCTATGGACGGGGAGCTGTTTTTT
TRBV24-1	TRBJ2-5	-	-	CATSDFLSETQYF	TGTGCCACCAGTGATTTTTTGTCGGAGACCCAGTACTTC
TRBV25-1	TRBJ1-2	TRBD1	few	CASSALDGTGGVHGYTF	TGTGCCAGCAGTGCGCTAGACGGGACAGGGGGTGTTCATGGCTACACCTTC
TRBV18	TRBJ1-3	-	-	CASSPLEGGSSGNTIYF	TGTGCCAGCTCACCCCTGGAAGGGGGAAGCTCTGGAAACACCATATATTTT
TRBV11-2	TRBJ2-1	TRBD1	once	CASSLQPGGTYNEQFF	TGTGCCAGCAGCTTACAGCCAGGGGGCACCTACAATGAGCAGTTCTTC
TRBV5-1	TRBJ2-1	TRBD2	-	CASSLSGDNEQFF	TGCGCCAGCAGCTTGAGCGGGGATAATGAGCAGTTCTTC
TRBV4-3	TRBJ1-5	-	few	CASSQDWQGGNQPQHF	TGCGCCAGCAGCCAAGATTGGCAGGGCGGCAATCAGCCCCAGCATTTT
TRBV29-1	TRBJ2-5	-	-	CSFQRSGGETQYF	TGCAGCTTCCAAAGGTCGGGTGGGGAGACCCAGTACTTC
TRBV14	TRBJ2-1	-	-	CASSQGIAYNEQFF	TGTGCCAGCAGCCAAGGTATCGCCTACAATGAGCAGTTCTTC
TRBV7-2	TRBJ2-5	TRBD1	-	CASSLSGTGGSETQYF	TGTGCCAGCAGCCTGTCCGGGACAGGGGGCTCCGAGACCCAGTACTTC
TRBV5-1	TRBJ1-3	-	-	CASSSGYSGNTIYF	TGCGCCAGCAGCTCGGGGTACTCTGGAAACACCATATATTTT
TRBV11-2	TRBJ2-2	TRBD1	-	CASSFPSNRDRGRTGELFF	TGTGCCAGCAGCTTTCCCTCCAACCGGGACAGGGGACGCACCGGGGAGCTGTTTTTT
TRBV11-2	TRBJ2-1	TRBD2	-	CASSLDAPSGVHNEQFF	TGTGCCAGCAGCTTAGATGCGCCTAGCGGGGTTCACAATGAGCAGTTCTTC
TRBV12-3/TRBV12-4	TRBJ2-7	TRBD2	once	CASELAGGEQYF	TGTGCCAGCGAACTAGCGGGAGGCGAGCAGTACTTC
TRBV28	TRBJ2-5	TRBD1	-	CASTQGPETQYF	TGTGCCAGCACACAGGGGCCAGAGACCCAGTACTTC
TRBV6-5	TRBJ1-2	TRBD1	once	CASRETGVRYGYTF	TGTGCCAGCAGGGAGACAGGGGTGCGGTATGGCTACACCTTC
TRBV19	TRBJ2-7	-	-	CASSARTGVDYEQYF	TGTGCCAGTAGTGCCCGCACAGGAGTCGACTACGAGCAGTACTTC
TRBV6-4	TRBJ2-7	TRBD1	-	CASTGTGGYEQYF	TGTGCCAGCACAGGGACAGGGGGATACGAGCAGTACTTC
TRBV28	TRBJ1-5	-	-	CASSSPGVRSNQPQHF	TGTGCCAGCAGTTCGCCGGGGGTTCGTAGCAATCAGCCCCAGCATTTT
TRBV7-9	TRBJ1-4	TRBD1	-	CASSLARGLTNEKLFF	TGTGCCAGCAGCTTAGCTAGGGGGCTGACTAATGAAAAACTGTTTTTT
TRBV3-1/TRBV3-2	TRBJ1-3	-	many	CASRGSFNTIYF	TGTGCCAGCAGAGGGAGTTTTAACACCATATATTTT
TRBV7-8	TRBJ1-2	-	once	CASKADSIYGYTF	TGTGCCAGCAAAGCGGACAGTATCTATGGCTACACCTTC
TRBV7-9	TRBJ2-1	TRBD2	-	CASSLGTSYNEQFF	TGTGCCAGCAGCTTAGGGACTAGCTACAATGAGCAGTTCTTC
TRBV27	TRBJ2-1	TRBD1	-	CASSLGTGTYNEQFF	TGTGCCAGCAGTTTAGGGACAGGGACCTACAATGAGCAGTTCTTC
TRBV14	TRBJ2-2	-	-	CASSQIAGNNGELFF	TGTGCCAGCAGCCAAATCGCCGGGAATAACGGGGAGCTGTTTTTT
TRBV10-3	TRBJ2-1	-	-	CAINRETVENEQFF	TGTGCCATCAATCGAGAGACAGTTGAAAATGAGCAGTTCTTC
TRBV19	TRBJ2-7	TRBD2	-	CARSGSPSGTYEQYF	TGTGCCAGATCGGGGTCGCCTAGCGGCACCTACGAGCAGTACTTC
TRBV19	TRBJ1-4	TRBD1	-	CASRPGGEKLFF	TGTGCCAGTCGTCCAGGGGGTGAAAAACTGTTTTTT
TRBV30	TRBJ2-5	-	once	CAWSLRWTQETQYF	TGTGCCTGGAGTCTACGTTGGACTCAAGAGACCCAGTACTTC
TRBV6-5	TRBJ1-1	TRBD1	-	CASSLQGIGFEAFF	TGTGCCAGCAGCCTACAGGGGATCGGTTTTGAAGCTTTCTTT
TRBV5-1	TRBJ1-2	-	-	CASSGTGDGYTF	TGCGCCAGCTCCGGGACTGGAGATGGCTACACCTTC
TRBV7-9	TRBJ1-4	-	-	CASSLAGGEKLFF	TGTGCCAGCAGCTTAGCAGGGGGAGAAAAACTGTTTTTT
TRBV11-1	TRBJ2-2	TRBD2	-	CASGTSGSPGELFF	TGTGCCAGCGGGACTAGCGGGAGCCCCGGGGAGCTGTTTTTT
TRBV19	TRBJ2-5	-	-	CASRRVGVKTQYF	TGTGCCAGCAGGCGGGTGGGTGTGAAGACCCAGTACTTC
TRBV2	TRBJ2-3	-	-	CASSSDSSQYF	TGTGCCAGCAGCTCGGACTCCTCGCAGTATTTT
TRBV19	TRBJ2-3	-	-	CASSIASPDTQYF	TGTGCCAGTAGTATCGCTAGCCCAGATACGCAGTATTTT